The 23 T cell receptor beta chains reported below all come from one sample, sequenced in a study of T cell responses to AZD1222 COVID-19 vaccine. This table comes from immunoSEQ multiplex PCR, and its TCRdb copy is limited to in-frame clones, with some not included. The table has 100,000 or so clones, approximately 87% seen once. This material consisted of peripheral blood, taken on day 0 of AZD1222 vaccination. The receptors were sampled from an adult in good health.

This sequence joins TRBV19 and TRBJ1-5; possible D gene TRBD1, 5 bases. Trimming left V 7 bases short and J 5 bases short, with 18 bases between. Germline values: CDR1 LNHDA, CDR2 SQIVND (reference sequence). The length of the CDR3 is 15 residues. In DNA form, the CDR3 reads TGTGCCAGTATGTGGGGCAGGGCAGGAGATCAGCCCCAGCATTTT. This sequence encodes CASMWGRAGDQPQHF.

The gene calls are TRBV7-2 and TRBJ2-3, with 11 bases fitting TRBD2. Looked up from germline, CDR1 is SGHTA and CDR2 is FQGNSA. V dropped 11 bases and J dropped 2; count of bases not matched to a gene: 6. The CDR3 runs to 14 residues. This CDR3 is CAGGTSGFTDTQYF. The CDR3 nucleotides read TGTGCCGGGGGGACTAGCGGATTCACAGATACGCAGTATTTT.

This clone was detected only once. The rearrangement joins TRBV5-1 to TRBJ1-1; possibly TRBD1 for D (5 bases). Looked up from germline, CDR1 is SGHRS and CDR2 is YFSETQ. The ends were cut back, 4 bases at V and 4 bases at J, with 14 bases in the middle. The CDR3 extends over 14 amino acids. The CDR3 reads CASSEGTLGTEAFF. The DNA for the CDR3 is TGCGCCAGCAGCGAAGGGACCCTCGGCACTGAAGCTTTCTTT.

The V call is TRBV3-1 (or the pseudogene TRBV3-2), the J call TRBJ2-7; 14 bases agree with TRBD2. The CDR3 is made up of 18 amino acids. V lost 0 bases, J lost 4 bases, and 8 bases stayed unmatched. Germline CDR1 is LGHDT and CDR2 is YNNKEL (reference sequence). The CDR3 sequence is CASSQERLAGGPLYEQYF. The DNA for the CDR3 is TGTGCCAGCAGCCAAGAACGACTAGCGGGAGGGCCTTTGTACGAGCAGTACTTC.

This sequence joins TRBV6-5 and TRBJ1-5; no reliable D call. The CDR3 runs to 15 residues. Germline lookup yields CDR1 MNHEY and CDR2 SVGAGI. V was pared by 7 bases and J by 0 bases, with 13 bases between. For the CDR3, the DNA is TGTGCCAGCACTAAGACGGGTGATAGCAATCAGCCCCAGCATTTT. Protein: CASTKTGDSNQPQHF.

The V call is TRBV5-1, the J call TRBJ1-2; 11 bases are a match to TRBD1. V shed 6 bases and J 8 bases; nucleotides not matched to a gene: 9. Germline V gives CDR1 SGHRS, CDR2 YFSETQ. The length of the CDR3 is 14 residues. CDR3 region: CASNPGQGAMGYTF. The DNA for the CDR3 is TGCGCCAGCAACCCCGGACAGGGGGCGATGGGCTACACCTTC.

The rearrangement links TRBV15 to TRBJ1-2, with D maybe TRBD1 (5 bases). There are 15 residues in the CDR3. Germline V lookup: CDR1 LNHNV, CDR2 YYDKDF (reference sequence). The germline V and J ends were trimmed by 0 bases and 8 bases, with 16 bases remaining between them. This chain's CDR3 is CATSRDSGPHGGYTF. The CDR3 DNA sequence: TGTGCCACCAGCAGAGATTCGGGACCCCATGGAGGCTACACCTTC.

This clone was observed once. The chain carries TRBV5-8 and TRBJ1-1, with TRBD1 as a possible D gene (5 bases). Between the trimmed V and J ends, which lost 0 bases and 1 base, there was a span of 13 bases. The CDR3 contains 16 residues. The germline CDR1 and CDR2 sequences are SGHTS and YDEGEE. The CDR3 nucleotides are TGTGCCAGCAGCTTGGGTGCAGGGAGGGCGAACACTGAAGCTTTCTTT. Its translation is CASSLGAGRANTEAFF. Complete variable domain (other parts from reference TRBV5-8 and TRBJ1-1): EAGVTQSPTHLIKTRGQQATLRCSPISGHTSVYWYQQALGLGLQFLLWYDEGEERNRGNFPPRFSGRQFPNYSSELNVNALELEDSALYLCASSLGAGRANTEAFFGQGTRLTVV.

The CDR3 loop reads CASSLGGRARETQYF. The CDR3 nucleotides read TGTGCCAGCAGTTTAGGGGGTCGGGCCAGGGAGACCCAGTACTTC. The chain carries TRBV27 and TRBJ2-5, with D perhaps TRBD1 or TRBD2 (5 bases each). The CDR3 runs to 15 residues. From germline, CDR1 is MNHEY and CDR2 SMNVEV (reference sequence). The germline V and J ends were trimmed by 2 bases and 5 bases, with 15 bases remaining between them.

The chain recombines TRBV28 with TRBJ2-7, with TRBD1 matching over 7 bases. Germline loops: CDR1 MDHEN, CDR2 SYDVKM. The CDR3 totals 13 residues. J lost 6 bases, V lost 8 bases, and 10 bases had no gene match. The CDR3 DNA reads as TGTGCCAGCGGCGGCTCCCCAGGGGGCGAGCAGTACTTC. As protein: CASGGSPGGEQYF.

The rearrangement joins TRBV6-5 to TRBJ1-1, with D hard to call. V lost 8 bases, J lost 4 bases, and 20 bases lay in between. Germline V gene sequence: CDR1 MNHEY, CDR2 SVGAGI. This CDR3 has 15 amino acids. The CDR3 DNA sequence: TGTGCCAGCCCTGAACCTTCATTCCGGCCCACTGAAGCTTTCTTT. This codes for CASPEPSFRPTEAFF.

The chain joins TRBV3-1 (or the pseudogene TRBV3-2) to TRBJ2-3; TRBD2 matches 10 bases. The junction had 15 bases not matched to a gene; V was cut back by 4 bases and J by 14 bases. Germline V lookup: CDR1 LGHDT, CDR2 YNNKEL (reference sequence). This CDR3 is 15 amino acids long. For the CDR3, the DNA is TGTGCCAGCAGCCTAAGTAGCGGGGGGCCTAAAATAGGGTATTTT. Its translation is CASSLSSGGPKIGYF.

This chain links TRBV5-6 with TRBJ1-1; 9 positions match TRBD1. Germline V gene sequence: CDR1 SGHDT, CDR2 YYEEEE. The CDR3 is 16 residues long. J lost 6 bases, V lost 0 bases, and 9 bases had no gene match. This CDR3 is CASSLDRGRNTPEAFF. The CDR3 region has the DNA TGTGCCAGCAGCTTGGACAGGGGGCGAAACACACCTGAAGCTTTCTTT. The full variable domain, its missing parts supplied by reference TRBV5-6 and TRBJ1-1, is DAGVTQSPTHLIKTRGQQVTLRCSPKSGHDTVSWYQQALGQGPQFIFQYYEEEERQRGNFPDRFSGHQFPNYSSELNVNALLLGDSALYLCASSLDRGRNTPEAFFGQGTRLTVV.

This chain connects TRBV24-1 to TRBJ2-1, with 7 nucleotides matching TRBD2. The length of the CDR3 is 14 residues. The J segment lost 7 bases and the V segment lost 4 bases, leaving 6 bases of the junction unmatched. Per the germline V gene, CDR1 is KGHDR and CDR2 is SFDVKD. The CDR3 loop is CATSDPRLANEQFF. In DNA form, the CDR3 reads TGTGCCACCAGTGACCCCCGACTAGCTAATGAGCAGTTCTTC.

The chain combines TRBV24-1 with TRBJ2-1, with D possibly matching TRBD1 (5 bases). CDR1 is KGHDR and CDR2 is SFDVKD in the germline V gene. CDR3 length: 13 amino acids. Deletions cut 5 bases from V and 6 bases from J, with 10 bases between. In DNA form, the CDR3 reads TGTGCCACCAGTGGGGCAGGGTCCAATGAGCAGTTCTTC. It translates to CATSGAGSNEQFF.

The chain joins TRBV7-9 to TRBJ2-2; D not resolved. CDR1 and CDR2 from the germline V gene are SEHNR and FQNEAQ (reference sequence). The ends were cut back, 5 bases at V and 5 bases at J, with 12 bases in the middle. The CDR3 length is 14 residues. This CDR3 reads CASSLGSSTGELFF. Written as DNA, the CDR3 is TGTGCCAGCAGCCTCGGTTCGAGTACCGGGGAGCTGTTTTTT.

The rearrangement links TRBV5-5 to TRBJ1-1; TRBD1 matches at 9 bases. V shed 4 bases, J shed 8 bases, and the junction held 18 bases outside the gene matches. CDR3 length: 17 amino acids. Germline CDR1 reads SGHKS; CDR2 reads YYEKEE (reference sequence). The CDR3, as DNA: TGTGCCAGCAGCCCGGAGTTAACCGGGACAGGGCCCTGGGAAGCTTTCTTT. Amino acid sequence: CASSPELTGTGPWEAFF.

The chain joins TRBV29-1 to TRBJ2-5; 9 bases line up with TRBD2. This CDR3 is 14 amino acids long. V lost 3 bases and J lost 4; bases outside the gene matches: 6. From germline, CDR1 is SQVTM and CDR2 ANQGSEA. The CDR3 sequence is CSVDLRLAVETQYF. The CDR3 DNA follows: TGCAGCGTTGACTTACGACTAGCGGTAGAGACCCAGTACTTC.

The sample holds a few counts of this clone. The gene calls are TRBV27 and TRBJ2-7; tentatively, D is TRBD2 (5 bases). Germline CDR1 is MNHEY and CDR2 is SMNVEV (reference sequence). The CDR3 runs to 13 residues. V lost 3 bases, J lost 4 bases, and 10 bases lay in between. CDR3 DNA sequence: TGTGCCAGCAGTTTTATAGGAGGATACGAGCAGTACTTC. Translating it yields CASSFIGGYEQYF.

The CDR3 coding sequence is TGTGCCAGTAGGGTGGAGGTCTCAGGCGGCTACACCTTC. Translation gives CASRVEVSGGYTF. The chain combines TRBV19 with TRBJ1-2; D gene uncertain. Germline V gene lookup returns CDR1 LNHDA and CDR2 SQIVND (reference sequence). V lost 6 bases and J 8 bases, leaving 16 bases between the germline ends. The length of the CDR3 is 13 residues.

V usage is TRBV5-1 and J usage is TRBJ1-2; 9 nucleotides agree with TRBD1. The length of the CDR3 is 15 residues. CDR1 and CDR2 (germline): SGHRS, YFSETQ. Trimming at V came to 0 bases and at J to 7 bases, leaving 7 bases not matched to a gene. CDR3 coding DNA: TGCGCCAGCAGCTTGGATCCGACAGGGGGAAGTGGCTACACCTTC. As protein: CASSLDPTGGSGYTF.

This clone was found once. V gene TRBV7-2 combines with J gene TRBJ1-1; D is undetermined. Germline lookup yields CDR1 SGHTA and CDR2 FQGNSA. This CDR3 is 13 amino acids long. Deletions cut 4 bases from V and 4 bases from J, with 10 bases between. As DNA, the CDR3 is TGTGCCAGCAGCTCACAGACGGGCACTGAAGCTTTCTTT. Encoded protein: CASSSQTGTEAFF.

This chain links TRBV29-1 with TRBJ2-3; 13 positions agree with TRBD2. This CDR3 has 17 amino acids. Germline assignment: CDR1 SQVTM and CDR2 ANQGSEA. Losses at the gene ends were 3 bases for V and 2 bases for J; bases not matched to a gene: 8. The CDR3 DNA is TGCAGCGTTGATCAACTAGCGGGAGGGGCTGTCACAGATACGCAGTATTTT. It is translated as CSVDQLAGGAVTDTQYF.